This entry lists 14 T cell receptor beta chains sequenced from one sample in a study of cytomegalovirus exposure and HLA in healthy donors (dated by TCRdb to about 2017). The library came from the immunoSEQ multiplex PCR assay. The multiplex PCR relied on a mix of 60 forward primers for TCR Vbeta segments and 13 reverse primers for TCR Jbeta segments. TCRdb holds this immuneACCESS table with in-frame rearrangements only. Some clones are missing; in checked studies, unresolved V genes explain under half, and the rest has no known cause. The sample table holds 170,000 or so clones, of which 60% to 85% were seen once. The leading ten clones occupy 3% to 3.5% of the sample. The sequenced sample consisted of PBMCs. These receptors all come from a woman aged 45-60 years in good health and CMV-seropositive.

The rearrangement uses TRBV7-2 and TRBJ2-1, with 10 bases aligning to TRBD2. Germline V gene sequence: CDR1 SGHTA, CDR2 FQGNSA. V was pared by 1 base and J by 7 bases, with 13 bases of the junction left unmatched. The CDR3 has 18 amino acids. CDR3 residues: CASSLEGRLAGFGNEQFF. CDR3 sequence (DNA): TGTGCCAGCAGCTTAGAGGGTCGACTAGCGGGCTTCGGGAATGAGCAGTTCTTC.

The gene calls are TRBV7-3 and TRBJ2-1; D might be TRBD1 (5 bases). The CDR3 consists of 17 residues. Germline lookup yields CDR1 SGHTA and CDR2 FQGTGA. Trimming stripped 0 bases from V and 4 bases from J, with 16 bases between. The CDR3 DNA is TGTGCCAGCAGCTTAACCGGCAGGACAACCGGGTACAATGAGCAGTTCTTC. As protein: CASSLTGRTTGYNEQFF.

V is TRBV30 and J is TRBJ2-6; D ambiguous. Trimming stripped 0 bases from V and 0 bases from J, with 9 bases between. Germline CDR1 GTSNPN, CDR2 SVGIG (reference sequence). The CDR3 contains 16 residues. CDR3 bases: TGTGCCTGGAGTGTCTCAGGATCCTCTGGGGCCAACGTCCTGACTTTC. It encodes CAWSVSGSSGANVLTF.

This chain links TRBV9 with TRBJ2-1; 7 bases map to TRBD2. This CDR3 is 16 amino acids long. Trimming at V came to 0 bases and at J to 0 bases, leaving 3 bases not matched to a gene. Germline values: CDR1 SGDLS, CDR2 YYNGEE. This CDR3 is CASSVAGDYSYNEQFF. The CDR3 bases are TGTGCCAGCAGCGTAGCTGGGGACTACTCCTACAATGAGCAGTTCTTC.

The genes are TRBV5-1 and TRBJ1-1; 7 bases fit TRBD1. The CDR3 covers 15 residues. The V and J ends lost 4 bases and 3 bases, in that order; junction bases with no gene match: 9. Germline V lookup: CDR1 SGHRS, CDR2 YFSETQ. CDR3 amino acids: CASSPRTGRDTEAFF. CDR3 coding DNA: TGCGCCAGCAGCCCCAGGACAGGTAGGGACACTGAAGCTTTCTTT.

The J gene is TRBJ2-6, the V gene TRBV21-1; TRBD2, as called in the table, went unchecked against the DNA. TRBV21-1 is listed as a pseudogene. The CDR3 has 16 amino acids. The DNA for the CDR3 is TGTGCCGGGGGACTAGCGGGGGGGCCTGGGGCCAACGTCCTGACTTTC. Protein product: CAGGLAGGPGANVLTF.

This sequence joins TRBV4-1 and TRBJ1-1; D unresolved. This CDR3 region has 12 residues. Germline V gene data show CDR1 as MGHRA and CDR2 as YSYEKL. The V and J ends lost 0 bases and 7 bases respectively, with 6 bases between them. The CDR3: CASSQDTDEAFF. In nucleotides, the CDR3 is TGCGCCAGCAGCCAAGATACAGATGAAGCTTTCTTT.

This chain joins TRBV4-2 and TRBJ2-5; no clear D. Germline-derived CDR1 and CDR2 are LGHNA and YNFKEQ. The V end lost 0 bases, the J end lost 1 base, and 15 bases lay between the germline ends. The CDR3 is made up of 17 amino acids. As DNA, the CDR3 is TGTGCCAGCAGCCAAGATGGCGCGGAACTATCCCAAGAGACCCAGTACTTC. Its translation: CASSQDGAELSQETQYF.

This clone was seen a handful of times. The V gene is TRBV4-1, the J gene TRBJ2-1; 7 bases are shared with TRBD2. The CDR3 has 14 amino acids. The J segment lost 12 bases and the V segment lost 1 base, leaving 9 bases of the junction unmatched. CDR1 MGHRA and CDR2 YSYEKL come from the germline V gene. The CDR3 sequence: CASSQGRGSGLQFF. DNA of the CDR3: TGCGCCAGCAGCCAAGGTCGGGGTAGCGGGTTGCAGTTCTTC.

The V gene is TRBV2, the J gene TRBJ1-2; 7 positions agree with TRBD1. Germline CDR1 is SNHLY and CDR2 is FYNNEI. Trimming took 5 bases from V and 5 from J; bases not matched to a gene: 14. The CDR3 is 16 residues long. CDR3 in amino acids: CASSFTGTVGSYGYTF. DNA of the CDR3: TGTGCCAGCAGTTTCACCGGGACAGTTGGATCTTATGGCTACACCTTC.

Written as DNA, the CDR3 is TGTGCCAGCAGCCAAGAAGGGGCCCTAACCGAGCAGTACTTC. Translated: CASSQEGALTEQYF. V gene TRBV14 combines with J gene TRBJ2-5; D is possibly TRBD1 (5 bases). The end of the DNA aligns better with TRBJ2-7, so the J call may be wrong. Germline V gene data show CDR1 as SGHDN and CDR2 as FVKESK. This CDR3 is built from 14 residues.

DNA of the CDR3: TGTGCCTGGAGCCACTATGGGGGCGCGGATGGCTACACCTTC. It translates to CAWSHYGGADGYTF. The chain couples TRBV30 to TRBJ1-2; the D gene is possibly TRBD1 (6 bases). This CDR3 contains 14 residues. Germline values: CDR1 GTSNPN, CDR2 SVGIG (reference sequence). Trimming removed 3 bases from V and 6 bases from J, with 17 bases in between. The variable domain in full, with the rest retrieved from reference TRBV30 and TRBJ1-2, is SQTIHQWPATLVQPVGSPLSLECTVEGTSNPNLYWYRQAAGRGLQLLFYSVGIGQISSEVPQNLSASRPQDRQFILSSKKLLLSDSGFYLCAWSHYGGADGYTFGSGTRLTVV.

The rearrangement uses TRBV9 and TRBJ1-4, with TRBD1 matching 7 bases. The CDR3 spans 16 residues. Trimming cost V 0 bases and J 5 bases; bases outside gene matches: 7. Germline loops: CDR1 SGDLS, CDR2 YYNGEE. The CDR3 DNA reads as TGTGCCAGCAGCGTAGAGGGGGGACAGATGAATGAAAAACTGTTTTTT. Residues: CASSVEGGQMNEKLFF.

The gene calls are TRBV27 and TRBJ2-4, with 10 bases lining up with TRBD1. The CDR3 runs to 16 residues. Germline V gene sequence: CDR1 MNHEY, CDR2 SMNVEV (reference sequence). J lost 0 bases, V lost 3 bases, and 2 bases had no gene match. CDR3 bases: TGTGCCAGCAGTTTGGGACAGGGGCTAGCCAAAAACATTCAGTACTTC. Its translation is CASSLGQGLAKNIQYF.